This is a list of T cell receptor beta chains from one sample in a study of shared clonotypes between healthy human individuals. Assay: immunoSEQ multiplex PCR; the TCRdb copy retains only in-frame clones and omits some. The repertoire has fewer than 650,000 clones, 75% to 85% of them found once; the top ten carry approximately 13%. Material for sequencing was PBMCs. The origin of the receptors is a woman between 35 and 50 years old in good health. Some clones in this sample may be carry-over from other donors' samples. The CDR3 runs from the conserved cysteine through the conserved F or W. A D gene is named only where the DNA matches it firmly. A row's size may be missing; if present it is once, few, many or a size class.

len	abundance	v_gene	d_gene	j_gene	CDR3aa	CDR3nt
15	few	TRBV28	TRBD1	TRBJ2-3	CASREGTGPTDTQYF	TGTGCCAGCAGAGAAGGGACAGGGCCCACAGATACGCAGTATTTT
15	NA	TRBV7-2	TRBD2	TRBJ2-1	CASTSLGREDNEQFF	TGTGCCAGCACCTCTCTAGGGCGGGAGGACAATGAGCAGTTCTTC
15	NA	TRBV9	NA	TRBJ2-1	CASSVYGTPSGEQFF	TGTGCCAGCAGCGTGTACGGGACTCCCAGCGGTGAGCAGTTCTTC
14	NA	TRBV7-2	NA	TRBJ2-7	CASSLEGIRDEQYF	TGTGCCAGCAGCTTAGAAGGGATCAGGGACGAGCAGTACTTC
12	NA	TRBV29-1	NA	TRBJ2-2	CSVGLNTGELFF	TGCAGCGTTGGACTGAACACCGGGGAGCTGTTTTTT
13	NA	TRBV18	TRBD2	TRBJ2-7	CASSSLAGGEQYF	TGTGCCAGCTCCAGCCTAGCGGGAGGCGAGCAGTACTTC
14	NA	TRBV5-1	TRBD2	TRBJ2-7	CASSLTSGFYEQYF	TGCGCCAGCAGCTTAACTAGCGGGTTCTACGAGCAGTACTTC
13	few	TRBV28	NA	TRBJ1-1	CASSLGGAREAFF	TGTGCCAGCAGTTTAGGGGGGGCCAGGGAAGCTTTCTTT
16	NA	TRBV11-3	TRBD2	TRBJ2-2	CASSPGTSFLSGELFF	TGTGCCAGCAGCCCCGGGACTAGCTTCTTGAGCGGGGAGCTGTTTTTT
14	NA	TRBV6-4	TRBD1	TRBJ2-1	CASSDGTGGGEQFF	TGTGCCAGCAGTGACGGGACAGGGGGTGGGGAGCAGTTCTTC
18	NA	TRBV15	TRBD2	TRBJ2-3	CATSRAGVRLAGTDTQYF	TGTGCCACCAGCAGAGCGGGGGTGCGACTAGCGGGCACAGATACGCAGTATTTT
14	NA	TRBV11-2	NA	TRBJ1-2	CASSLREGYYGYTF	TGTGCCAGCAGCCTACGCGAAGGGTACTATGGCTACACCTTC
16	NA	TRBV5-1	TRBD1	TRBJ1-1	CASSLALTGFLTEAFF	TGCGCCAGCAGCCTCGCCCTGACAGGGTTTCTCACTGAAGCTTTCTTT
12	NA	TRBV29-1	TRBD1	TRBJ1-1	CSAGGANTEAFF	TGCAGCGCAGGGGGCGCGAACACTGAAGCTTTCTTT
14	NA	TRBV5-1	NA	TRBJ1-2	CASLPSPQEYGYTF	TGCGCCAGCCTACCGTCACCCCAGGAATATGGCTACACCTTC
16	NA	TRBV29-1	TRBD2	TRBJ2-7	CSVEGAVAGGAYEQYF	TGCAGCGTTGAGGGGGCGGTAGCGGGAGGAGCCTACGAGCAGTACTTC
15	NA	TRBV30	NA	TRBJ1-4	CAWSTPTGDLGKLFF	TGTGCCTGGAGTACCCCCACGGGTGACCTGGGAAAACTGTTTTTT
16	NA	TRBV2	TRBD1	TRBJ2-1	CASRFGQGAVGDEQFF	TGTGCCAGCAGGTTCGGACAGGGCGCCGTTGGGGATGAGCAGTTCTTC
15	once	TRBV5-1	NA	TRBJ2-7	CASSPNVGGTYEQYF	TGCGCCAGCAGTCCCAACGTGGGTGGAACCTACGAGCAGTACTTC
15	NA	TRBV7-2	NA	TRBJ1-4	CASSWGTATNEKLFF	TGTGCCAGCAGCTGGGGGACGGCAACTAATGAAAAACTGTTTTTT
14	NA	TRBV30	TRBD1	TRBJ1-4	CAWSSGGLREKLFF	TGTGCCTGGAGTTCAGGGGGCCTTCGGGAAAAACTGTTTTTT
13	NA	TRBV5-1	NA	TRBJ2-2	CASSLKNTGELFF	TGCGCCAGCAGCTTAAAGAACACCGGGGAGCTGTTTTTT
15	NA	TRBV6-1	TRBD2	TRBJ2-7	CASSATGTTSYEQYF	TGTGCCAGCAGTGCTACCGGGACTACCTCCTACGAGCAGTACTTC
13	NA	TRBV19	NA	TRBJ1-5	CASSAGVGQPQHF	TGTGCCAGTAGTGCAGGGGTGGGTCAGCCCCAGCATTTT
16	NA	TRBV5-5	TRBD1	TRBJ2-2	CASSSTGTGVTGELFF	TGTGCCAGCAGCAGCACCGGGACAGGAGTCACCGGGGAGCTGTTTTTT
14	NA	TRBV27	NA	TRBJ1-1	CASRVNRQNTEAFF	TGTGCCAGCAGAGTAAACCGGCAGAACACTGAAGCTTTCTTT
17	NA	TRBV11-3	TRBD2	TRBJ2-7	CASSLGRTSGSGDEQYF	TGTGCCAGCAGCTTAGGGCGGACTAGCGGGAGTGGCGACGAGCAGTACTTC
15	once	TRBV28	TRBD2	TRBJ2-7	CASSLGGEGLYEQYF	TGTGCCAGCAGTTTAGGGGGGGAGGGCCTCTACGAGCAGTACTTC
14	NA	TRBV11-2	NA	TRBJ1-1	CASSLGGWHTEAFF	TGTGCCAGCAGCTTGGGGGGGTGGCACACTGAAGCTTTCTTT
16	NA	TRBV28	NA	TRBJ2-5	CASSGEPGREQGTQYF	TGTGCCAGCAGTGGCGAACCCGGGCGGGAACAAGGGACCCAGTACTTC
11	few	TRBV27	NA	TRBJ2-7	CASRSSYEQYF	TGTGCCAGCCGGAGCTCCTACGAGCAGTACTTC
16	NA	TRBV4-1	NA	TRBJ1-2	CASSQLFGQGSHGYTF	TGCGCCAGCAGCCAACTCTTCGGCCAGGGGTCTCATGGCTACACCTTC
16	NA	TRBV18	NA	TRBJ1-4	CASSPPPGQQGEKLFF	TGTGCCAGCTCACCACCTCCGGGACAACAAGGAGAAAAACTGTTTTTT
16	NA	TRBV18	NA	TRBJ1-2	CASSPQTALENYGYTF	TGTGCCAGCTCACCACAAACAGCCCTTGAGAATTATGGCTACACCTTC
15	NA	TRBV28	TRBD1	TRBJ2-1	CASSLSGQGTPEQFF	TGTGCCAGCAGTTTGTCGGGACAGGGGACCCCTGAGCAGTTCTTC
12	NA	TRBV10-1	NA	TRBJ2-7	CASSFGAYEQYF	TGCGCCAGCAGTTTCGGGGCCTACGAGCAGTACTTC
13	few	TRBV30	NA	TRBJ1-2	CAWSPSPPRGYTF	TGTGCCTGGAGCCCTTCCCCACCGCGGGGCTACACCTTC
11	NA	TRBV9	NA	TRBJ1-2	CASSGPYGYTF	TGTGCCAGCAGCGGCCCCTATGGCTACACCTTC
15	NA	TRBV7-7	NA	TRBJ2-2	CASSFGPPNTGELFF	TGTGCCAGCAGCTTTGGGCCACCGAACACCGGGGAGCTGTTTTTT
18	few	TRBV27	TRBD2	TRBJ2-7	CASSWTLPGTSGRGEQYF	TGTGCCAGCAGTTGGACCTTACCGGGGACTAGCGGGAGAGGGGAGCAGTACTTC
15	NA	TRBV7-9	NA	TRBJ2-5	CASSLGGTTQETQYF	TGTGCCAGCAGCTTGGGCGGGACGACGCAAGAGACCCAGTACTTC
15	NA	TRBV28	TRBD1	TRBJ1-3	CASSPPGQGRYTIYF	TGTGCCAGCAGTCCCCCGGGACAGGGGAGGTACACCATATATTTT
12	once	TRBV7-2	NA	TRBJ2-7	CASSSTREEQYF	TGTGCCAGCAGTTCAACACGGGAAGAGCAGTACTTC
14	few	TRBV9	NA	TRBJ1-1	CASSVVPANTEAFF	TGTGCCAGCAGCGTAGTTCCAGCGAACACTGAAGCTTTCTTT